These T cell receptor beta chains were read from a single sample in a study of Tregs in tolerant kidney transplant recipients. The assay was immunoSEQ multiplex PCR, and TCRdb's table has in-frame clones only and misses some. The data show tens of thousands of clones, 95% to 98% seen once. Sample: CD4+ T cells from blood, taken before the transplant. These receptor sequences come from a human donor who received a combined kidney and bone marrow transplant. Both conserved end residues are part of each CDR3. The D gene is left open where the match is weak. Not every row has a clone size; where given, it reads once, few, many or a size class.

TGTGCCAGCAGCTCTAGGCGCCCAGGGGGCTGGGAAAAACTGTTTTTT	CASSSRRPGGWEKLFF	TRBD1	NA	TRBV11-2	TRBJ1-4
TGTGCCAGCAGCCTCTTCGGGGGGTTCACAGATACGCAGTATTTT	CASSLFGGFTDTQYF	TRBD2	NA	TRBV5-6	TRBJ2-3
TGTGCCAGCTCACTTCCCAGAGCGAATTACAGGGGGCAGTTCTACAATGAGCAGTTCTTC	CASSLPRANYRGQFYNEQFF	TRBD1	NA	TRBV18	TRBJ2-1
TGTGCCAGCAGCCCCGTGAGGGGGACCGCCTACGAGCAGTACTTC	CASSPVRGTAYEQYF	NA	NA	TRBV28	TRBJ2-7
TGTGCCATCCGCGAGGCGGTTAGCACAGATACGCAGTATTTT	CAIREAVSTDTQYF	NA	NA	TRBV10-3	TRBJ2-3
TGTGCCAGCAGCGCACCCCGCAGGAACAATGAGCAGTTCTTC	CASSAPRRNNEQFF	NA	once	TRBV9	TRBJ2-1
TGTGCCAGCAGTACACAAGGGACAGGTCCAGGCGGGGCCAACGTCCTGACTTTC	CASSTQGTGPGGANVLTF	TRBD1	NA	TRBV25-1	TRBJ2-6
TGCGCCAGCACCGAGAGGGGGACTAGCGGGAGTGGGCATGAGCAGTTCTTC	CASTERGTSGSGHEQFF	TRBD2	NA	TRBV10-2	TRBJ2-1
TGTGCCAGAAGCTTGCTTGTCAGAAACTCTGGAAACACCATATATTTT	CARSLLVRNSGNTIYF	NA	NA	TRBV5-3	TRBJ1-3
TGTGCCAGCAGCTTAAAACAGGGTGCTGAGCAGTTCTTC	CASSLKQGAEQFF	NA	once	TRBV5-4	TRBJ2-1
TGCGCCAGCAGCCAAGATCACTTAGCGGGGGGGCCCCGGGAGACCCAGTACTTC	CASSQDHLAGGPRETQYF	TRBD2	NA	TRBV4-1	TRBJ2-5
TGTGCCAGCAGCTCGATCGGGAGCGGGGTATATACGCAGTATTTT	CASSSIGSGVYTQYF	TRBD2	NA	TRBV7-2	TRBJ2-3
TGTGCCAGCAGCTTATCGGGCGGGAAGACAACCTCCTTCGTGTTCTTC	CASSLSGGKTTSFVFF	NA	few	TRBV7-3	TRBJ2-1
TGCGCCAGCAGCCAAACCGGGACAGGGGTTCAAGAGACCCAGTACTTC	CASSQTGTGVQETQYF	TRBD1	NA	TRBV4-3	TRBJ2-5
TGTGCCAGCACGGTCCCGAGGTGGACCCAGTACTTC	CASTVPRWTQYF	NA	NA	TRBV6-1	TRBJ2-5
TGCAGCGTTCTCTCCGGACTAGCAGTAGATACGCAGTATTTT	CSVLSGLAVDTQYF	TRBD2	NA	TRBV29-1	TRBJ2-3
TGTGCCAGCAGTAGAAACAGGGTTCAGAACACTGAAGCTTTCTTT	CASSRNRVQNTEAFF	NA	NA	TRBV27	TRBJ1-1
TGTGCCAGTAGAAGAGGACAGGGGGCGAATGAAGCTTTCTTT	CASRRGQGANEAFF	TRBD1	NA	TRBV19	TRBJ1-1
TGTGCCAGCTCACCGAATATAGCGGGAGGTTCCACAGATACGCAGTATTTT	CASSPNIAGGSTDTQYF	TRBD2	once	TRBV18	TRBJ2-3
TGTGCCAGCAGTTCAAGACTAGCGGGGGGTTTCGGGGAGCTGTTTTTT	CASSSRLAGGFGELFF	TRBD2	NA	TRBV6-5	TRBJ2-2
TGTGCCAGCAGCGAGGCGGGGGATACGCAGTATTTT	CASSEAGDTQYF	NA	NA	TRBV7-9	TRBJ2-3
TGTGCCGCCGGGGACAGGGGCAACACTGAAGCTTTCTTT	CAAGDRGNTEAFF	TRBD1	once	TRBV10-3	TRBJ1-1
TGTGCCATCAGTGAGAGGGACAGTCCCTATGGCTACACCTTC	CAISERDSPYGYTF	TRBD1	NA	TRBV10-3	TRBJ1-2
TGTGCCAGCAGCTTAGGGGGACTAGCCTCCTACGAGCAGTACTTC	CASSLGGLASYEQYF	TRBD2	NA	TRBV7-2	TRBJ2-7
TGTGCCAGCAGCTTTCGTCGTACAGCCGGTGGGCGGGGGAACCAAGAGACCCAGTACTTC	CASSFRRTAGGRGNQETQYF	TRBD2	NA	TRBV5-4	TRBJ2-5
TGTGCCAGCAGCTTAGACTTGCGCTCCTACAATGAGCAGTTCTTC	CASSLDLRSYNEQFF	NA	NA	TRBV7-9	TRBJ2-1
TGTGCCAGCAGTTACAGGGGGCCCGACACTGAAGCTTTCTTT	CASSYRGPDTEAFF	TRBD1	NA	TRBV6-5	TRBJ1-1
TGTGCCAGCAGGCGACTAGCGTCGGATGAGCAGTTCTTC	CASRRLASDEQFF	TRBD2	NA	TRBV7-2	TRBJ2-1
TGTGCCAGCAGCAGACAGGGTGGCGAGACCCAGTACTTC	CASSRQGGETQYF	TRBD1	NA	TRBV7-3	TRBJ2-5
TGTGCCAGCAGCTCCAGGGTAAGGTGGAATCAGCCCCAGCATTTT	CASSSRVRWNQPQHF	NA	NA	TRBV5-6	TRBJ1-5
TGCGCCAGCAGCCCACTAGCGGGGTGGGCAGATACGCAGTATTTT	CASSPLAGWADTQYF	TRBD2	NA	TRBV4-3	TRBJ2-3
TGTGCCAGCAGCCCCCGGGGGGGCCAATATGGCTACACCTTC	CASSPRGGQYGYTF	NA	NA	TRBV21-1	TRBJ1-2
TGTGCCAGCAGAAACACAGGGGGCGGCCGCAATCAGCCCCAGCATTTT	CASRNTGGGRNQPQHF	TRBD1	NA	TRBV2	TRBJ1-5
TGTGCCAGCTCACCACCGACAGACAATCAGCCCCAGCATTTT	CASSPPTDNQPQHF	NA	NA	TRBV18	TRBJ1-5
TGTGCCAGCTCACCAATCCCTCCGGGACAGGGTGTCTATGGCTACACCTTC	CASSPIPPGQGVYGYTF	TRBD1	once	TRBV18	TRBJ1-2
TGTGCCAGCAGTGAATGTTTGAGGGGGCTAAACTCCTACGAGCAGTACTTC	CASSECLRGLNSYEQYF	TRBD1	NA	TRBV25-1	TRBJ2-7
TGTGCCAGCAGCTTGGGTCGGGGGGTCCAAGAGACCCAGTACTTC	CASSLGRGVQETQYF	TRBD2	NA	TRBV11-3	TRBJ2-5
TGCGCCAGCAACGAACAGGGAAGCGAGACCCAGTACTTC	CASNEQGSETQYF	NA	NA	TRBV5-1	TRBJ2-5
TGCGCCAGCAGCTTTACAGGGACTGGGGCCAACGTCCTGACTTTC	CASSFTGTGANVLTF	NA	NA	TRBV5-1	TRBJ2-6
TGTGCCAGCAGCCAAGATCCGGGGAGCTCCTACGAGCAGTACTTC	CASSQDPGSSYEQYF	NA	NA	TRBV4-2	TRBJ2-7
TGCGCCAGCAGCCAAGTGGGACAGGATGAAGCTTTCTTT	CASSQVGQDEAFF	TRBD1	NA	TRBV4-1	TRBJ1-1
TGCGCCAGCAGAGAGCCAGGGGCCACAGATACGCAGTATTTT	CASREPGATDTQYF	NA	NA	TRBV5-1	TRBJ2-3
TGCGCCAGCAGCCGAACGACAGGGACTGGAAACACCATATATTTT	CASSRTTGTGNTIYF	TRBD1	once	TRBV4-1	TRBJ1-3